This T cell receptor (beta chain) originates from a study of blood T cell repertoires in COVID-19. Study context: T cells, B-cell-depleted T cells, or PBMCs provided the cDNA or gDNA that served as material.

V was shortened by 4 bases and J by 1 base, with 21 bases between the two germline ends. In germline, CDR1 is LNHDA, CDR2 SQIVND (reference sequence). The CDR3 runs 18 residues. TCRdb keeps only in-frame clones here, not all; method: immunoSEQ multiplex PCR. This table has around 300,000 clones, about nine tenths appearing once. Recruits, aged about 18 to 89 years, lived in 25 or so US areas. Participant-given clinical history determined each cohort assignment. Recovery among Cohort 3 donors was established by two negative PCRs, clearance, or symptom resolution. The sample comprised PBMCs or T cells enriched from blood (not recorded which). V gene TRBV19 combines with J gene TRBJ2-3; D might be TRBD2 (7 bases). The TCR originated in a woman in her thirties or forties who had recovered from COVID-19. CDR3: CASSKSLLAGAGTDTQYF. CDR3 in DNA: TGTGCCAGTAGTAAGAGCCTCCTGGCGGGGGCAGGCACAGATACGCAGTATTTT.